This record concerns one TCR beta chain sequence. The antigen remains undetermined. Generated by immunoSEQ multiplex PCR, the TCRdb table keeps only in-frame clones and is missing some. The repertoire holds more than 80,000 clones, over 65% seen once, with 2.4% in the top ten. The data derive from a study of radiotherapy plus CTLA-4 blockade in lung cancer. The wider study: Patients showed objective responses in roughly 18% of cases and disease control in roughly 31%. Overall study findings and caveats: In blood, tumor-derived TCR clones expanded after radiotherapy plus ipilimumab. The authors reported that early blood T cell clone dynamics, with interferon-beta, best predicted response.

Receiving focal radiation plus CTLA-4 blockade with ipilimumab were patients who had chemo-refractory metastatic non-small-cell lung cancer. Trimming removed 5 bases at V and 8 bases at J, with 10 bases between. Looked up from germline, CDR1 is SGHTA and CDR2 is FQGNSA. The CDR3 is 13 amino acids. Sequenced material: peripheral blood, taken from a patient treated with radiotherapy plus ipilimumab. The rearrangement joins TRBV7-2 to TRBJ1-6, with D possibly TRBD1 on 5 matching bases. This TCR was recovered from a human donor with non-small cell lung cancer that progressed on radiotherapy plus ipilimumab. Some clones in this sample may be carry-over from other donors' samples. DNA for the CDR3: TGTGCCAGCAGCCCATGGGGGGATTCACCCCTCCACTTT. Amino acids: CASSPWGDSPLHF.